This T cell receptor (beta chain) was profiled in a study of control samples from healthy donors and cancer patients. TCRdb's table, derived via immunoSEQ multiplex PCR, lists solely in-frame clones and lacks some. The sample carries under 60,000 clones, roughly 92% recorded once. CDR3 length: 14 residues. Unmatched junction bases numbered 3, after V lost 2 bases and J lost 4 bases. Germline V gives CDR1 MNHEY, CDR2 SMNVEV (reference sequence). Sequenced: PBMCs. The TCR comes from a woman between 50 and 59 years old with head and neck cancer. This chain connects TRBV27 to TRBJ2-3; the match to TRBD2 covers 7 bases. CDR3 DNA sequence: TGTGCCAGCAGTTTAGGGGGGGTGGCAGATACGCAGTATTTT. Translated: CASSLGGVADTQYF.